The 27 T cell receptor beta chains listed next were all sequenced from one sample in a study of T cells in Graves' hyperthyroidism and ophthalmopathy (dated by TCRdb to about 2019). The receptor library was made with multiplex PCR. For sequencing, an Illumina HiSeq 2000 was employed. Amplification of TCR beta CDR3 regions was carried out from RNA transcripts. The TCR CDR3 was subjected to a first round of RT-PCR using the HTBI primer set and the Qiagen OneStep RT-PCR kit. In TCRdb, the public reads were trimmed at Q25 with fastp and aligned with MiXCR, with productive beta chains retained. CDR3 protein duplicates are merged, each entry listing the most common genes and DNA. Across this sample there are approximately 410,000 distinct CDR3 sequences, with roughly 15% seen only once. The top ten hold about 4.9% of the sample. The sequenced material came from blood. Every receptor here comes from a woman aged 18-29 years with Graves' hyperthyroidism.

This clonotype occurred many times. The chain has TRBV27 and TRBJ1-2; 10 bases are a match to TRBD1. V gave up 6 bases and J gave up 8 bases; unmatched junction bases: 9. The CDR3 totals 14 residues. CDR1 MNHEY and CDR2 SMNVEV come from the germline V gene (reference sequence). CDR3 sequence reads: CASRKGQGVSGYTF. Here the CDR3 DNA reads TGTGCCAGCAGGAAAGGACAGGGGGTGAGCGGCTACACCTTC.

The chain uses TRBV19 and TRBJ1-5; D might be TRBD1 (5 bases). Germline CDR1 and CDR2: LNHDA and SQIVND (reference sequence). CDR3 size: 15 residues. Trimming took 4 bases from V and 9 from J, leaving 19 bases between them. CDR3 in DNA: TGTGCCAGTAGTAGAGAGGGACGGGAAGCACGGCCCCAGCATTTT. Protein: CASSREGREARPQHF.

The chain has TRBV7-2 and TRBJ2-6, with 8 bases that match TRBD2. The length of the CDR3 is 18 residues. V was clipped by 2 bases and J by 0 bases; unmatched bases: 6. The germline V gene has CDR1 SGHTA and CDR2 FQGNSA. In nucleotides, the CDR3 is TGTGCCAGCAGCTTATTTGGGCTAGCGGGCTCTGGGGCCAACGTCCTGACTTTC. Its protein product is CASSLFGLAGSGANVLTF. Drawing the rest from reference TRBV7-2 and TRBJ2-6, the complete variable domain is GAGVSQSPSNKVTEKGKDVELRCDPISGHTALYWYRQSLGQGLEFLIYFQGNSAPDKSGLPSDRFSAERTGGSVSTLTIQRTQQEDSAVYLCASSLFGLAGSGANVLTFGAGSRLTVL.

This clonotype has at least ten counts. The gene calls are TRBV5-6 and TRBJ1-2, with no clear D. Germline V CDR1 and CDR2: SGHDT, YYEEEE. Trimming stripped 4 bases from V and 0 bases from J, with 10 bases between. The CDR3 has 14 residues. The CDR3 DNA reads TGTGCCAGCAGCCTGACAAGAGCTAACTATGGCTACACCTTC. Its translation is CASSLTRANYGYTF.

In its sample, this clonotype was seen many times. The chain recombines TRBV3-1 with TRBJ1-5; D remains unclear. Germline CDR1 and CDR2: LGHDT and YNNKEL (reference sequence). The V end lost 3 bases, the J end lost 2 bases, and 11 bases lay between the germline ends. The CDR3 has 15 amino acids. The DNA for the CDR3 is TGTGCCAGCAGCCAGACGGGCGGAGGCAATCAGCCCCAGCATTTT. Residues: CASSQTGGGNQPQHF.

The chain recombines TRBV7-9 with TRBJ1-2; 7 nucleotides align to TRBD1. Germline V gene lookup returns CDR1 SEHNR and CDR2 FQNEAQ (reference sequence). V shed 5 bases and J 6 bases; nucleotides not matched to a gene: 12. The CDR3 has 15 residues. CDR3 nucleotides: TGTGCCAGCAGCCCGAACTTGATACAGGGGCATGGCTACACCTTC. It codes for CASSPNLIQGHGYTF. The entire variable domain, with the rest obtained from reference TRBV7-9 and TRBJ1-2, is as follows: DTGVSQNPRHKITKRGQNVTFRCDPISEHNRLYWYRQTLGQGPEFLTYFQNEAQLEKSRLLSDRFSAERPKGSFSTLEIQRTEQGDSAMYLCASSPNLIQGHGYTFGSGTRLTVV.

On this clonotype itself: This may arise from a read error, as a much more abundant clone is one base away. For the CDR3, the DNA is TGTGCCAGCAGCCTCGCGAAAGGGGGGGAGACCCAGTACTTC. Translated: CASSLAKGGETQYF. The chain has TRBV11-2 and TRBJ2-5, with D possibly being TRBD1 or TRBD2 (6 bases each). Trimming removed 5 bases at V and 5 bases at J, with 15 bases between. Germline CDR1 is SGHAT and CDR2 is FQNNGV. CDR3 length equals 14 residues. Combining the CDR3 with reference TRBV11-2 and TRBJ2-5 gives the whole variable domain EAGVAQSPRYKIIEKRQSVAFWCNPISGHATLYWYQQILGQGPKLLIQFQNNGVVDDSQLPKDRFSAERLKGVDSTLKIQPAKLEDSAVYLCASSLAKGGETQYFGPGTRLLVL.

This clonotype was counted a few times. A much larger clone sits a single nucleotide away, making a read error possible. CDR3 sequence reads: CASRGTEAFF. CDR3 nucleotide sequence: TGTGCCAGCCGGGGCACTGAAGCTTTCTTT. This rearrangement joins TRBV6-1 to TRBJ1-1; unclear D gene. The CDR3 length is 10 residues. The germline gives CDR1 MNHNS, CDR2 SASEGT. Trimming shortened V by 8 bases and J by 4 bases, and 5 bases separated the two germline ends.

This clonotype was recorded a few times. The chain links TRBV27 to TRBJ1-2; TRBD1 aligns across 7 bases. The CDR3 has 13 amino acids. V gave up 10 bases and J gave up 4 bases; unmatched junction bases: 9. Germline assignment: CDR1 MNHEY and CDR2 SMNVEV (reference sequence). The CDR3 DNA sequence: TGTGCCACCCGACAGGGTCTTGGCTATGGCTACACCTTC. Its translation is CATRQGLGYGYTF.

The chain combines TRBV5-1 with TRBJ2-7; 7 positions agree with TRBD1. Germline trimming cut 4 bases from V and 4 bases from J; bases unmatched to any gene: 8. Germline V gene sequence: CDR1 SGHRS, CDR2 YFSETQ. This CDR3 region has 14 residues. The CDR3 region is CASSPRDSLYEQYF. The CDR3 DNA reads as TGCGCCAGCAGCCCCCGGGACAGCCTTTACGAGCAGTACTTC.

The CDR3 DNA is TGTGCCACCAGGGGGACAGGGGCCCCTGAAGCTTTCTTT. Its translation: CATRGTGAPEAFF. The J gene is TRBJ1-1, the V gene TRBV6-2 or TRBV6-3; 10 bases fit TRBD1. The J segment lost 6 bases and the V segment lost 10 bases, leaving 8 bases of the junction unmatched. Germline CDR1 MNHEY, CDR2 SVGEGT. This CDR3 is 13 amino acids long.

This clonotype was counted at least ten times. V and J are TRBV6-1 and TRBJ2-3, with D hard to call. The CDR3 totals 16 residues. The V gene lost 0 bases and the J gene lost 5 bases, with 15 bases spanning the gap. Germline V gives CDR1 MNHNS, CDR2 SASEGT. CDR3 sequence: CASSEAKLIGGDTQYF. The CDR3 nucleotides are TGTGCCAGCAGTGAAGCAAAGTTAATAGGTGGAGATACGCAGTATTTT.

The chain combines TRBV5-4 with TRBJ2-1; the match to TRBD1 covers 10 bases. V trimming: 7 bases; J trimming: 4 bases; junction bases outside the gene matches: 8. Germline V CDR1 and CDR2: SGHNT, YYREEE (reference sequence). This CDR3 region has 15 residues. CDR3 coding DNA: TGTGCCAGCGGACTCGGACAGGGGGATTACAATGAGCAGTTCTTC. Its protein product is CASGLGQGDYNEQFF.

The table lists this clonotype with many counts. The chain has TRBV28 and TRBJ1-2, with no clear D. Germline V CDR1 and CDR2: MDHEN, SYDVKM. The CDR3 is 13 amino acids. Between the trimmed V and J ends, which lost 2 bases and 3 bases, there was a span of 7 bases. The CDR3 nucleotides are TGTGCCAGCAGTTTAGGCCTAGACTATGGCTACACCTTC. Amino acid sequence: CASSLGLDYGYTF.

This clonotype appeared many times. The chain uses TRBV7-8 and TRBJ2-5, with 9 bases aligning to TRBD1. Germline V gene lookup returns CDR1 SGHVS and CDR2 FQNEAQ. This CDR3 region has 14 residues. V shed 5 bases, J shed 7 bases, and the junction held 8 bases outside the gene matches. The CDR3 region is CASSPGDREGTQYF. The DNA of the CDR3 is TGTGCCAGCAGCCCGGGGGACAGGGAGGGGACCCAGTACTTC.

This clonotype was seen a few times. The CDR3 coding sequence is TGTGCCAGCAGTGAAGCAAGCTGGGCCCTCTCCTACGAGCAGTACTTC. The encoded protein is CASSEASWALSYEQYF. The chain couples TRBV6-1 to TRBJ2-7; D not resolved. The germline gives CDR1 MNHNS, CDR2 SASEGT. There are 16 residues in the CDR3. Trimming shortened V by 0 bases and J by 0 bases, and 12 bases separated the two germline ends.

This clonotype was counted ten times or more. V is TRBV7-4 and J is TRBJ2-5; TRBD2 aligns across 13 bases. This CDR3 contains 16 residues. V gave up 5 bases and J gave up 3 bases; unmatched junction bases: 6. CDR1 and CDR2 (germline): SGHVT, SQSDAQ. The CDR3 coding sequence is TGTGCCAGCAGCCAACTAGCGGGAGGGCCGGAAGAGACCCAGTACTTC. This codes for CASSQLAGGPEETQYF.

The table lists this clonotype with many counts. This rearrangement joins TRBV20-1 to TRBJ1-1; no reliable D call. The germline V gene encodes CDR1 DFQATT and CDR2 SNEGSKA (reference sequence). Trimming cost V 0 bases and J 4 bases, with 6 bases left between them. CDR3 length: 12 residues. The CDR3 sequence: CSARDLPTEAFF. The CDR3 nucleotides are TGCAGTGCTAGAGATCTCCCCACTGAAGCTTTCTTT.

This clonotype was seen repeatedly, ten times or more. This rearrangement joins TRBV28 to TRBJ1-4; TRBD1 might be the D (5 bases). V lost 6 bases to trimming and J lost 8 bases, with 16 bases between them. The CDR3 is made up of 14 amino acids. From germline, CDR1 is MDHEN and CDR2 SYDVKM. This CDR3 reads CASSYGGVREKLFF. DNA of the CDR3: TGTGCCAGCAGCTATGGGGGGGTTAGGGAAAAACTGTTTTTT.

This clonotype was seen more than once but under ten times. This chain joins TRBV6-1 and TRBJ1-6; TRBD1 matches at 9 bases. CDR1 MNHNS and CDR2 SASEGT come from the germline V gene. The CDR3 runs to 13 residues. V lost 7 bases, J lost 13 bases, and 8 bases stayed unmatched. The CDR3 region is CASTGTGIYPLHF. For the CDR3, the DNA is TGTGCCAGCACCGGGACAGGGATCTACCCCCTCCACTTT.

This clonotype was seen a few times. V and J are TRBV29-1 and TRBJ1-3; D perhaps matches TRBD1 (5 bases). The CDR3 contains 15 residues. The germline CDR1 and CDR2 sequences are SQVTM and ANQGSEA. V shed 4 bases and J shed 8 bases, with 21 bases lying between them. For the CDR3, the DNA is TGCAGCGTTGTATCCTTCGGGGACTTAGAAGACACCATATATTTT. Amino acid sequence: CSVVSFGDLEDTIYF.

This clonotype has a count of ten or more. The gene calls are TRBV2 and TRBJ2-7; D is possibly TRBD1 or TRBD2 (5 bases each). The length of the CDR3 is 15 residues. Looked up from germline, CDR1 is SNHLY and CDR2 is FYNNEI. V lost 6 bases to trimming and J lost 0 bases, with 15 bases between them. Written as DNA, the CDR3 is TGTGCCAGCAGAGTGGGACGGGCGAGCTCCTACGAGCAGTACTTC. Encoded protein: CASRVGRASSYEQYF.

The gene calls are TRBV20-1 and TRBJ1-5; 10 positions match TRBD1. V lost 6 bases to trimming and J lost 6 bases; unmatched junction nucleotides: 5. CDR1 and CDR2 (germline): DFQATT, SNEGSKA (reference sequence). The CDR3 is 13 residues long. The CDR3, as DNA: TGCAGTGCGATCGGACAGGGGGGTCAGCCCCAGCATTTT. It codes for CSAIGQGGQPQHF.

This clonotype turned up a few times. V is TRBV19 and J is TRBJ1-1; unclear D gene. Germline values: CDR1 LNHDA, CDR2 SQIVND (reference sequence). The CDR3 has 16 residues. The V and J ends lost 10 bases and 4 bases respectively, with 25 bases between them. CDR3 protein: CATDGTIRGRSTEAFF. Written as DNA, the CDR3 is TGTGCCACTGATGGCACAATCCGAGGGAGGAGCACTGAAGCTTTCTTT.

The chain is built from TRBV28 and TRBJ2-3; 14 nucleotides line up with TRBD2. Germline V gene data show CDR1 as MDHEN and CDR2 as SYDVKM. The CDR3 sequence is 16 residues long. The J segment lost 0 bases and the V segment lost 6 bases, leaving 2 bases of the junction unmatched. This chain's CDR3 is CASRGTSGGSTDTQYF. The CDR3, as DNA: TGTGCCAGCAGGGGGACTAGCGGGGGAAGCACAGATACGCAGTATTTT.

The gene calls are TRBV6-2 or TRBV6-3 and TRBJ1-5; D is undetermined. The CDR3 has 15 residues. Germline V gene lookup returns CDR1 MNHEY and CDR2 SVGEGT. V was pared by 6 bases and J by 2 bases, with 14 bases between. This CDR3 is CASRRRTDGNQPQHF. CDR3 DNA: TGTGCCAGCAGGCGTCGGACGGACGGCAATCAGCCCCAGCATTTT.

The rearrangement joins TRBV30 to TRBJ2-4; D tentatively fits TRBD1 or TRBD2 (5 bases each). Germline V gives CDR1 GTSNPN, CDR2 SVGIG (reference sequence). The V end was cut by 3 bases, the J end by 5 bases, with 11 bases between. This CDR3 is built from 13 residues. As DNA, the CDR3 is TGTGCCTGGAGCCCGGGACGGCAAAACATTCAGTACTTC. As protein: CAWSPGRQNIQYF.